The 7 T cell receptor beta chains below were found in one sample sequenced in a study of blood T cell dynamics during melanoma immunotherapy. Time point denoted: pre-treatment baseline. Measured with immunoSEQ multiplex PCR; TCRdb has only the in-frame clones, and not every one. The table lists around 13,000 clones, 90% to 95% of them singletons. Source: effector memory CD8+ T cells from blood, taken from a patient treated with checkpoint blockade. All receptors come from a human donor with melanoma.

The J gene is TRBJ2-7, the V gene TRBV7-2; D is unclear. The germline V gene encodes CDR1 SGHTA and CDR2 FQGNSA. The CDR3 length is 12 residues. Trimming stripped 4 bases from V and 4 bases from J, with 8 bases between. The CDR3 reads CASSYPAYEQYF. Written as DNA, the CDR3 is TGTGCCAGCAGCTATCCAGCGTACGAGCAGTACTTC.

This chain joins TRBV29-1 and TRBJ1-1, with D perhaps TRBD1 (6 bases). Germline CDR1 SQVTM, CDR2 ANQGSEA. V lost 5 bases and J 6 bases, leaving 10 bases between the germline ends. The CDR3 is 11 residues long. CDR3 sequence reads: CSVLRGAEAFF. CDR3 in DNA: TGCAGCGTTCTCAGGGGTGCTGAAGCTTTCTTT.

The rearrangement links TRBV11-3 to TRBJ2-1, with TRBD2 matching 11 bases. Germline CDR1 is SGHNT and CDR2 is YENEEA. Trimming cost V 4 bases and J 4 bases; bases outside gene matches: 6. The CDR3 length is 16 residues. The CDR3, as DNA: TGTGCCAGCAGCTCGCGCACTAGCGGGGGATACAATGAGCAGTTCTTC. Its protein product is CASSSRTSGGYNEQFF.

The chain has TRBV4-1 and TRBJ2-2, with 10 nucleotides matching TRBD2. With 2 bases clipped from V and 7 bases from J, the junction kept 10 bases outside the gene matches. From germline, CDR1 is MGHRA and CDR2 YSYEKL. The CDR3 length is 17 residues. Here the CDR3 DNA reads TGCGCCAGCAGCCAAACCCAGCGGGAGGGAAGAGACGGGGAGCTGTTTTTT. As protein: CASSQTQREGRDGELFF.

There are a few counts of this clone. The rearrangement uses TRBV2 and TRBJ2-7, with unresolved D. The CDR3 totals 12 residues. V was cut by 6 bases and J by 3 bases, with 9 bases left in between. Germline V gene lookup returns CDR1 SNHLY and CDR2 FYNNEI. CDR3 bases: TGTGCCAGCAGCCCACAGAACTACGAGCAGTACTTC. Amino acid sequence: CASSPQNYEQYF.

The genes are TRBV10-1 and TRBJ2-4, with TRBD2 matching 7 bases. V lost 2 bases to trimming and J lost 4 bases; unmatched junction nucleotides: 5. Looked up from germline, CDR1 is WNHNN and CDR2 is SYGVQD (reference sequence). The CDR3 is made up of 15 amino acids. The CDR3 nucleotides read TGCGCCAGCAGTGAGATACCCGGGGGGAAAAACATTCAGTACTTC. Its protein product is CASSEIPGGKNIQYF.

The chain has TRBV28 and TRBJ2-5; tentative D call: TRBD2 (5 bases). V was clipped by 3 bases and J by 5 bases, with 10 bases between them. CDR1 and CDR2 from the germline V gene are MDHEN and SYDVKM. The CDR3 totals 13 residues. The CDR3 spells CASSFFRGETQYF. The CDR3 DNA reads TGTGCCAGCAGTTTTTTTAGAGGGGAGACCCAGTACTTC.